This T cell receptor beta chain was found in a study of blood T cell repertoires in COVID-19. Overall study: The study drew acute and convalescent COVID-19 samples from the United States, Italy and Spain. The analysed material was cDNA or gDNA that came from T cells, B-cell-depleted T cells, or PBMCs.

Original methodology: Reference gene primer amplification gave estimated nucleated cell counts. The assay was immunoSEQ multiplex PCR, and TCRdb's table has in-frame clones only and misses some. V, J and clone size reflect that table, while D and trimming were determined from the DNA. Found here are over 100,000 clones, about 89% of them singletons; the top ten hold around 4.5%. The V gene end was trimmed by 6 bases and the J gene end by 8 bases; junction bases not matched to a gene: 5. The CDR3 totals 13 residues. Followed over time, Seattle patients had been enrolled while infection was active. V gene TRBV12-3 or TRBV12-4 combines with J gene TRBJ2-1, with 9 nucleotides matching TRBD1. The sample was peripheral blood. The source is a man between 60 and 75 years old with COVID-19, enrolled during active disease. Here the CDR3 DNA reads TGTGCCAGCAGCCAGGACAGGGGACATGAGCAGTTCTTC. This gives the protein CASSQDRGHEQFF.